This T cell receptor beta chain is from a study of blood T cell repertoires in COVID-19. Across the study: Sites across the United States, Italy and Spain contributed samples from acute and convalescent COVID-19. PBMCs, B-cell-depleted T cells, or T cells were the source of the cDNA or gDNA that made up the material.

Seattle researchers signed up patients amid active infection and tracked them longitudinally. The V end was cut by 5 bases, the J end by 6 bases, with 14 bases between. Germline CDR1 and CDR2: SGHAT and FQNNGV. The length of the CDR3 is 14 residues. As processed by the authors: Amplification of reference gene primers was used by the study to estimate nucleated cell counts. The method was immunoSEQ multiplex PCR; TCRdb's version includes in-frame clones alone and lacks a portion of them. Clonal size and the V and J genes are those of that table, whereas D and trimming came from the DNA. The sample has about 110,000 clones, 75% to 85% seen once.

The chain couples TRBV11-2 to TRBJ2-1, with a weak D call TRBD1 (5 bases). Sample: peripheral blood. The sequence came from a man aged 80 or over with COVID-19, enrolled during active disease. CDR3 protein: CASSRADSSNEQFF. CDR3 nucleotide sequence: TGTGCCAGCAGCCGGGCCGACAGTTCCAATGAGCAGTTCTTC.